These 25 T cell receptor beta chains were all obtained from the same sample, sequenced in a study of T cell responses to AZD1222 COVID-19 vaccine. Clones were read by immunoSEQ multiplex PCR, and TCRdb kept only the in-frame ones, dropping some. The sample yields about 130,000 clones, around 90% seen once. The material was peripheral blood, obtained 28 days after the second AZD1222 dose. The receptors derive from an adult who received the AZD1222 COVID-19 vaccine.

The chain joins TRBV7-2 to TRBJ1-1; TRBD1 might be the D (5 bases). CDR3 size: 13 residues. Trimming shortened V by 4 bases and J by 8 bases, and 14 bases separated the two germline ends. Germline V gene data show CDR1 as SGHTA and CDR2 as FQGNSA. The DNA of the CDR3 is TGTGCCAGCAGCTCTCGGGACGGACGAGAAGCTTTCTTT. Translated, it gives CASSSRDGREAFF. The variable domain in full, with the rest retrieved from reference TRBV7-2 and TRBJ1-1, is GAGVSQSPSNKVTEKGKDVELRCDPISGHTALYWYRQSLGQGLEFLIYFQGNSAPDKSGLPSDRFSAERTGGSVSTLTIQRTQQEDSAVYLCASSSRDGREAFFGQGTRLTVV.

V is TRBV4-2 and J is TRBJ2-3; no firm D call. With 2 bases removed from V and 0 bases from J, the gap between germline ends came to 12 bases. CDR1 is LGHNA, CDR2 YNFKEQ, per germline. This CDR3 is built from 16 residues. CDR3 coding DNA: TGTGCCAGCAGCCAAAGAACTGGGATTAGCACAGATACGCAGTATTTT. It encodes CASSQRTGISTDTQYF.

The chain recombines TRBV13 with TRBJ1-1, with 9 positions matching TRBD1. CDR3 length equals 15 residues. Germline lookup yields CDR1 PRHDT and CDR2 FYEKMQ (reference sequence). V lost 5 bases, J lost 0 bases, and 4 bases stayed unmatched. This chain's CDR3 is CASSVDRGVNTEAFF. The CDR3 DNA reads as TGTGCCAGCAGCGTAGACAGGGGGGTGAACACTGAAGCTTTCTTT.

The V and J genes are TRBV7-8 and TRBJ2-1, with D tentatively TRBD1 (5 bases). This CDR3 has 14 amino acids. The V and J ends lost 1 base and 10 bases respectively, with 14 bases between them. CDR1 is SGHVS and CDR2 is FQNEAQ in the germline V gene. The CDR3 loop is CASSLDGLRGEQFF. As DNA, the CDR3 is TGTGCCAGCAGCTTAGATGGGTTAAGGGGAGAGCAGTTCTTC.

This sequence joins TRBV9 and TRBJ1-2; 7 positions match TRBD1. After removal of 2 bases from V and 7 bases from J, the junction contained 5 bases not matched to a gene. CDR3 length: 13 residues. Germline loops: CDR1 SGDLS, CDR2 YYNGEE. CDR3 sequence: CASSVTGDGGYTF. The CDR3 region has the DNA TGTGCCAGCAGCGTCACAGGGGACGGTGGCTACACCTTC.

V usage is TRBV30 and J usage is TRBJ1-5; D is perhaps TRBD1 (5 bases). V lost 7 bases and J 4 bases, leaving 11 bases between the germline ends. Germline assignment: CDR1 GTSNPN and CDR2 SVGIG (reference sequence). This CDR3 contains 12 residues. The CDR3 sequence: CASRWGNQPQHF. The CDR3 DNA reads TGTGCCTCCCGGTGGGGGAATCAGCCCCAGCATTTT.

The rearrangement joins TRBV24-1 to TRBJ1-5, with 8 bases matching TRBD1. The CDR3 consists of 15 residues. CDR1 and CDR2 from the germline V gene are KGHDR and SFDVKD. The trim removed 10 bases at V and 3 bases at J, leaving 10 bases unmatched. The CDR3 region has the DNA TGTGCCACACCCGGACAGGGTGGTAACAATCAGCCCCAGCATTTT. Residues: CATPGQGGNNQPQHF.

This rearrangement joins TRBV10-3 to TRBJ2-7; no reliable D call. Per the germline V gene, CDR1 is ENHRY and CDR2 is SYGVKD. The V and J ends lost 3 bases and 2 bases respectively, with 5 bases between them. This CDR3 comprises 12 residues. As DNA, the CDR3 is TGTGCCATCAGTGACGCTACCTACGAGCAGTACTTC. This sequence encodes CAISDATYEQYF.

The gene calls are TRBV7-2 and TRBJ2-3; 9 nucleotides align to TRBD2. This CDR3 is 15 amino acids long. Germline V gene data show CDR1 as SGHTA and CDR2 as FQGNSA. V was clipped by 1 base and J by 4 bases; unmatched bases: 3. The CDR3 coding sequence is TGTGCCAGCAGCTTAGGTAGCGGGAGCTCAGATACGCAGTATTTT. This translates into CASSLGSGSSDTQYF.

A few counts support this clone. V is TRBV30 and J is TRBJ1-5; D perhaps matches TRBD1 (6 bases). The germline V and J ends were trimmed by 2 bases and 7 bases, with 12 bases remaining between them. The CDR3 extends over 13 amino acids. Looked up from germline, CDR1 is GTSNPN and CDR2 is SVGIG (reference sequence). The CDR3 bases are TGTGCCTGGAGTCACAGGGTCGGCCAGCCCCAGCATTTT. Protein: CAWSHRVGQPQHF.

The CDR3 bases are TGTGCCAGCAGCGCGGGACAGGACTCTGGAAACACCATATATTTT. It encodes CASSAGQDSGNTIYF. The chain links TRBV11-2 to TRBJ1-3; 8 bases are a match to TRBD1. There are 15 residues in the CDR3. Losses at the gene ends were 5 bases for V and 0 bases for J; bases not matched to a gene: 3. In germline, CDR1 is SGHAT, CDR2 FQNNGV.

The chain recombines TRBV28 with TRBJ1-2; TRBD1 is a possible D gene (5 bases). Trimming removed 2 bases from V and 0 bases from J, with 7 bases in between. The V gene's germline CDR1 is MDHEN and CDR2 SYDVKM. This CDR3 is 14 amino acids long. CDR3 coding DNA: TGTGCCAGCAGTTTAGGGGCAACTAACTATGGCTACACCTTC. This encodes CASSLGATNYGYTF.

The genes are TRBV15 and TRBJ2-7; D unresolved. V gave up 5 bases and J gave up 2 bases, with 16 bases separating them. The CDR3 runs to 15 residues. Germline assignment: CDR1 LNHNV and CDR2 YYDKDF (reference sequence). Written as DNA, the CDR3 is TGTGCCACCAGCGCCGAGCTGGGCCTAACCTACGAGCAGTACTTC. As protein: CATSAELGLTYEQYF.

This clone was observed a single time. CDR3: CSVSAGAGNTIYF. DNA for the CDR3: TGCAGCGTTTCGGCAGGGGCTGGAAACACCATATATTTT. The V and J genes are TRBV29-1 and TRBJ1-3; D possibly corresponds to TRBD1 (6 bases). Germline CDR1 reads SQVTM; CDR2 reads ANQGSEA. The germline V and J ends were trimmed by 5 bases and 2 bases, with 10 bases remaining between them. The CDR3 consists of 13 residues.

This chain joins TRBV24-1 and TRBJ2-1; 9 nucleotides align to TRBD2. CDR3 length equals 15 residues. Trimming took 2 bases from V and 8 from J; bases not matched to a gene: 6. Germline CDR1 reads KGHDR; CDR2 reads SFDVKD. The CDR3 nucleotides read TGTGCCACCAGTGATTCCGGGACTAGCCCCGATGAGCAGTTCTTC. Protein product: CATSDSGTSPDEQFF.

V and J are TRBV3-1 (or the pseudogene TRBV3-2) and TRBJ1-2; the match to TRBD1 covers 7 bases. The CDR3 is 13 residues long. Germline V gene sequence: CDR1 LGHDT, CDR2 YNNKEL (reference sequence). Germline trimming cut 1 base from V and 8 bases from J; bases unmatched to any gene: 4. The chain's CDR3 is CASSQVQGDGYTF. The CDR3 nucleotides read TGTGCCAGCAGCCAAGTTCAGGGGGACGGCTACACCTTC.

The DNA for the CDR3 is TGTGCCAGCAGCCAGACGAACAATGAGCAGTTCTTC. It yields the protein CASSQTNNEQFF. V usage is TRBV3-1 (or the pseudogene TRBV3-2) and J usage is TRBJ2-1; D uncertain. Trimming took 3 bases from V and 5 from J, leaving 5 bases between them. This CDR3 has 12 amino acids. CDR1 and CDR2 from the germline V gene are LGHDT and YNNKEL (reference sequence).

The rearrangement joins TRBV7-9 to TRBJ2-3, with TRBD1 as a possible D gene (6 bases). With 2 bases removed from V and 4 bases from J, the gap between germline ends came to 19 bases. Germline CDR1 and CDR2: SEHNR and FQNEAQ (reference sequence). This CDR3 is 17 amino acids long. The CDR3 sequence: CASSLQPFTEGADTQYF. Written as DNA, the CDR3 is TGTGCCAGCAGCTTACAGCCCTTTACAGAGGGGGCAGATACGCAGTATTTT.

This rearrangement joins TRBV12-3 or TRBV12-4 to TRBJ2-2; D not resolved. Deletions cut 1 base from V and 8 bases from J, with 5 bases between. The CDR3 has 12 residues. CDR3 loop: CASSLGSGELFF. CDR3 bases: TGTGCCAGCAGTTTAGGCTCTGGGGAGCTGTTTTTT.

The gene calls are TRBV30 and TRBJ2-2; tentatively, D is TRBD2 (5 bases). Germline V CDR1 and CDR2: GTSNPN, SVGIG (reference sequence). V lost 0 bases and J 6 bases, leaving 8 bases between the germline ends. This CDR3 spans 13 amino acids. CDR3 protein: CAWSVLGAGELFF. DNA for the CDR3: TGTGCCTGGAGTGTACTGGGAGCCGGGGAGCTGTTTTTT.

The chain has TRBV7-9 and TRBJ2-1, with 7 bases lining up with TRBD1. The length of the CDR3 is 19 residues. Looked up from germline, CDR1 is SEHNR and CDR2 is FQNEAQ (reference sequence). Losses at the gene ends were 5 bases for V and 0 bases for J; bases not matched to a gene: 16. CDR3 coding DNA: TGTGCCAGCAGCCCTAAGACAGGGTCTCCAGGTAGCTCCTACAATGAGCAGTTCTTC. Protein product: CASSPKTGSPGSSYNEQFF. The variable domain in full, with the rest retrieved from reference TRBV7-9 and TRBJ2-1, is DTGVSQNPRHKITKRGQNVTFRCDPISEHNRLYWYRQTLGQGPEFLTYFQNEAQLEKSRLLSDRFSAERPKGSFSTLEIQRTEQGDSAMYLCASSPKTGSPGSSYNEQFFGPGTRLTVL.

This clone has a single count. This chain uses TRBV5-5 with TRBJ1-1; 7 positions match TRBD1. The CDR3 consists of 17 residues. Germline V gives CDR1 SGHKS, CDR2 YYEKEE (reference sequence). V lost 1 base to trimming and J lost 0 bases; unmatched junction nucleotides: 9. CDR3 DNA: TGTGCCAGCAGCTTGATAAACAGGGGCGTCATGAACACTGAAGCTTTCTTT. This translates into CASSLINRGVMNTEAFF.

The chain is built from TRBV20-1 and TRBJ1-1; no definite D call. Germline CDR1 DFQATT, CDR2 SNEGSKA (reference sequence). This CDR3 region has 11 residues. Deletions cut 6 bases from V and 7 bases from J, with 12 bases between. Written as DNA, the CDR3 is TGCAGTGCCCCGGACGGGAGTGAAGCTTTCTTT. Residues: CSAPDGSEAFF.

The J gene is TRBJ1-2, the V gene TRBV19, with D possibly matching TRBD1 (6 bases). The V and J ends lost 3 bases and 4 bases respectively, with 18 bases between them. Germline values: CDR1 LNHDA, CDR2 SQIVND (reference sequence). The CDR3 totals 16 residues. The DNA for the CDR3 is TGTGCCAGTAGTATCGATACTACAGGGCAAGGCTATGGCTACACCTTC. Translated: CASSIDTTGQGYGYTF.

J is TRBJ2-5 and V is TRBV5-1; D is tentatively TRBD1 or TRBD2 (5 bases each). Deletions cut 0 bases from V and 2 bases from J, with 8 bases between. From germline, CDR1 is SGHRS and CDR2 YFSETQ. The CDR3 consists of 14 residues. The CDR3 loop is CASSLAGQQETQYF. CDR3 DNA sequence: TGCGCCAGCAGCTTGGCGGGGCAGCAAGAGACCCAGTACTTC. Complete variable domain (other parts from reference TRBV5-1 and TRBJ2-5): KAGVTQTPRYLIKTRGQQVTLSCSPISGHRSVSWYQQTPGQGLQFLFEYFSETQRNKGNFPGRFSGRQFSNSRSEMNVSTLELGDSALYLCASSLAGQQETQYFGPGTRLLVL.